Each of the 7 T cell receptor beta chains below was sequenced from the same sample in a study of CD8 T cells in cerebrospinal fluid in Alzheimer's disease. TCRdb re-called the 10x single-cell sequencing reads and catalogs CDR3 proteins one per entry, DNA excluded. Found here are more than 1,400 distinct CDR3 sequences; the top ten clones hold roughly 21%. The sequencing input was cerebrospinal fluid. The receptor set was obtained from a human donor with mild cognitive impairment.

J is TRBJ1-5 and V is TRBV21-1; lacking DNA, the TRBD1 call made by TCRdb goes unchecked. TRBV21-1 is a pseudogene locus. This CDR3 is built from 17 residues. The CDR3: CASSNNSLGQLNQPQHF.

This clonotype counts as medium-sized (0.01 to 0.1%) by frequency. V gene TRBV5-4 combines with J gene TRBJ2-5; without DNA, the TCRdb call of TRBD2 cannot be checked. CDR3 length: 14 amino acids. Germline CDR1 is SGHNT and CDR2 is YYREEE (reference sequence). The CDR3 reads CASSPGAGEETQYF.

Considering frequency, this clonotype is large. This rearrangement joins TRBV20-1 to TRBJ1-4. The V gene's germline CDR1 is DFQATT and CDR2 SNEGSKA (reference sequence). CDR3 length: 14 amino acids. CDR3 sequence: CSARDSEQPGELFF.

Frequency places this clonotype as medium-sized. The chain couples TRBV11-2 to TRBJ2-3. CDR1 is SGHAT, CDR2 FQNNGV, per germline. This CDR3 spans 14 amino acids. The CDR3 loop reads CASSLGTSTDTQYF.

This clonotype ranks as medium-sized (0.01 to 0.1%) in terms of frequency. The rearrangement links TRBV7-8 to TRBJ2-7; TCRdb calls TRBD1, which cannot be checked without DNA. CDR3 length equals 11 residues. The germline V gene has CDR1 SGHVS and CDR2 FQNEAQ. This CDR3 is CASSLGEEQYF.

The CDR3 is CASSFKNTEAFF. The V gene is TRBV19, the J gene TRBJ1-1. Germline loops: CDR1 LNHDA, CDR2 SQIVND (reference sequence). The CDR3 sequence is 12 residues long.

Frequency places this clonotype as medium-sized. The rearrangement links TRBV11-2 to TRBJ2-7; the TRBD1 assignment by TCRdb is unverifiable without DNA. Germline values: CDR1 SGHAT, CDR2 FQNNGV. The CDR3 is made up of 14 amino acids. The CDR3 spells CASSSSMTGYEQYF.